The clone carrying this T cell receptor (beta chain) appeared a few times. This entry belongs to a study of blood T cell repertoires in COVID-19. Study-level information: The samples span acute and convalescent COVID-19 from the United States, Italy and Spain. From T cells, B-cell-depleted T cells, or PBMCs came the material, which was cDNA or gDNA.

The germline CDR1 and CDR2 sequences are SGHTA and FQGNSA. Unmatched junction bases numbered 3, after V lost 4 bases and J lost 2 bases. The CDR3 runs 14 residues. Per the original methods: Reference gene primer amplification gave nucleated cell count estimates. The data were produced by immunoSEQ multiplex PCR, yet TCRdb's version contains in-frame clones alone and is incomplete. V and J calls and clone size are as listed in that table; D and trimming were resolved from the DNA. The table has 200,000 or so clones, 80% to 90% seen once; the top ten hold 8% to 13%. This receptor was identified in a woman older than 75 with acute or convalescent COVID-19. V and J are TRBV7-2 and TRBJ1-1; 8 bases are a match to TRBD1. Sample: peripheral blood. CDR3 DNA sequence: TGTGCCAGCAGCTGGGGACAGGAAAACACTGAAGCTTTCTTT. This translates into CASSWGQENTEAFF.